A selection of T cell receptor beta chains follows, all from one sample in a study of CD8 T cells in Susac syndrome. TCRdb reprocessed the immunoSEQ multiplex PCR reads via MiXCR and lists one record per CDR3 protein. The table records 100,000 or so distinct CDR3 sequences, roughly 94% of them present only once. The sequencing input was CD4+ T cells from PBMCs. All receptors derive from a human donor with Susac syndrome. CDR3s include the opening cysteine and the closing phenylalanine or tryptophan. A D gene is named only where the DNA matches it firmly. Some rows mark clone size as missing; the rest say once, few, many or name a class of expanded clone.

D gene: .; clone size: .; J gene: TRBJ2-2; V gene: TRBV29-1; CDR3 length: 14; CDR3 DNA: TGCAGCGTTGAAAGGGGCGACAAACCCGGGGAGCTGTTTTTT; CDR3 protein: CSVERGDKPGELFF
D gene: TRBD1; clone size: .; J gene: TRBJ2-5; V gene: TRBV2; CDR3 length: 14; CDR3 DNA: TGTGCCAGCAGAGGGGACAGGCTCCAAGAGACCCAGTACTTC; CDR3 protein: CASRGDRLQETQYF
D gene: TRBD2; clone size: .; J gene: TRBJ2-3; V gene: TRBV5-1; CDR3 length: 16; CDR3 DNA: TGCGCCAGCAGCCTACAGGGACTAGCGGGGACAGATACGCAGTATTTT; CDR3 protein: CASSLQGLAGTDTQYF
D gene: .; clone size: .; J gene: TRBJ2-7; V gene: TRBV25-1; CDR3 length: 14; CDR3 DNA: TGTGCCAGCAGTGAATTAAGCGACTCCTACGAGCAGTACTTC; CDR3 protein: CASSELSDSYEQYF
D gene: TRBD2; clone size: .; J gene: TRBJ2-2; V gene: TRBV12-3/TRBV12-4; CDR3 length: 14; CDR3 DNA: TGTGCCAGCAGAGGCGGGGGGGCTGGCGGGGAGCTGTTTTTT; CDR3 protein: CASRGGGAGGELFF
D gene: .; clone size: .; J gene: TRBJ1-5; V gene: TRBV9; CDR3 length: 13; CDR3 DNA: TGTGCCAGCAGCGTTCAATTCGGGACTCCCCAGCATTTT; CDR3 protein: CASSVQFGTPQHF
D gene: .; clone size: .; J gene: TRBJ2-1; V gene: TRBV19; CDR3 length: 12; CDR3 DNA: TGTGCCAGTAGTATAGATCTAGATGAGCAGTTCTTC; CDR3 protein: CASSIDLDEQFF
D gene: .; clone size: .; J gene: TRBJ2-7; V gene: TRBV3-1; CDR3 length: 14; CDR3 DNA: TGTGCCAGCAGCCAAGTCCGGGGGGCGTCCGAGCAGTACTTC; CDR3 protein: CASSQVRGASEQYF
D gene: .; clone size: .; J gene: TRBJ2-4; V gene: TRBV30; CDR3 length: 15; CDR3 DNA: TGTGCCTGGACCCCATTAGGGACTGGAAAAAACATTCAGTACTTC; CDR3 protein: CAWTPLGTGKNIQYF
D gene: .; clone size: .; J gene: TRBJ2-1; V gene: TRBV12-3/TRBV12-4; CDR3 length: 14; CDR3 DNA: TGTGCCAGCAGTTTTATCCAGGGCTACAATGAGCAGTTCTTC; CDR3 protein: CASSFIQGYNEQFF
D gene: .; clone size: .; J gene: TRBJ1-1; V gene: TRBV7-9; CDR3 length: 13; CDR3 DNA: TGTGCCAGCAGCAACACAGAGAACACTGAAGCTTTCTTT; CDR3 protein: CASSNTENTEAFF
D gene: .; clone size: .; J gene: TRBJ2-1; V gene: TRBV9; CDR3 length: 17; CDR3 DNA: TGTGCCAGCAGCGTAGGGCTGAGCGTCTTCTCCTACAATGAGCAGTTCTTC; CDR3 protein: CASSVGLSVFSYNEQFF
D gene: TRBD1; clone size: .; J gene: TRBJ1-2; V gene: TRBV6-5; CDR3 length: 13; CDR3 DNA: TGTGCCAGCAGAGCCGGGACAGGGAAAGGCTACACCTTC; CDR3 protein: CASRAGTGKGYTF
D gene: TRBD1; clone size: .; J gene: TRBJ2-1; V gene: TRBV4-1; CDR3 length: 16; CDR3 DNA: TGCGCCAGCAGCACGGGACAGGGGGCGCGTTACAATGAGCAGTTCTTC; CDR3 protein: CASSTGQGARYNEQFF
D gene: .; clone size: .; J gene: TRBJ1-1; V gene: TRBV7-9; CDR3 length: 16; CDR3 DNA: TGTGCCAGCAGCTTGGGGGGTGGGGGCTGGGACACTGAAGCTTTCTTT; CDR3 protein: CASSLGGGGWDTEAFF
D gene: TRBD2; clone size: .; J gene: TRBJ2-7; V gene: TRBV14; CDR3 length: 16; CDR3 DNA: TGTGCCAGCAGCCCTGGACTAGCGGGGAACTCCTACGAGCAGTACTTC; CDR3 protein: CASSPGLAGNSYEQYF
D gene: .; clone size: .; J gene: TRBJ1-2; V gene: TRBV28; CDR3 length: 11; CDR3 DNA: TGTGCCAGCAGACCTCGGCTTGGCTACACCTTC; CDR3 protein: CASRPRLGYTF
D gene: TRBD1; clone size: .; J gene: TRBJ2-1; V gene: TRBV12-3/TRBV12-4; CDR3 length: 15; CDR3 DNA: TGTGCCAGCAGTCCCCCGGGACAGGGGTGGGATGAGCAGTTCTTC; CDR3 protein: CASSPPGQGWDEQFF
D gene: TRBD2; clone size: .; J gene: TRBJ2-7; V gene: TRBV29-1; CDR3 length: 15; CDR3 DNA: TGCAGCGTCCTCTCGCCACATGGGGGGGTTTACGAGCAGTACTTC; CDR3 protein: CSVLSPHGGVYEQYF
D gene: .; clone size: .; J gene: TRBJ2-5; V gene: TRBV28; CDR3 length: 14; CDR3 DNA: TGTGCCAGCGAGGAGGAGGGGGCACGAGAGACCCAGTACTTC; CDR3 protein: CASEEEGARETQYF
D gene: TRBD2; clone size: .; J gene: TRBJ2-1; V gene: TRBV9; CDR3 length: 15; CDR3 DNA: TGTGCCAGCAGCGTAGGCAGGAGCGGGGCAAATGAGCAGTTCTTC; CDR3 protein: CASSVGRSGANEQFF
D gene: .; clone size: .; J gene: TRBJ2-4; V gene: TRBV7-2; CDR3 length: 14; CDR3 DNA: TGTGCCAGCAGCTTAGCCAGGGCCAAAAACATTCAGTACTTC; CDR3 protein: CASSLARAKNIQYF
D gene: TRBD1; clone size: once; J gene: TRBJ2-7; V gene: TRBV5-4; CDR3 length: 14; CDR3 DNA: TGTGCCAGCAGCCGGGACAGGGGAGGATACGAGCAGTACTTC; CDR3 protein: CASSRDRGGYEQYF
D gene: .; clone size: .; J gene: TRBJ2-1; V gene: TRBV30; CDR3 length: 13; CDR3 DNA: TGTGCCTGGACTGTAGGGGCTAACAATGAGCAGTTCTTC; CDR3 protein: CAWTVGANNEQFF
D gene: TRBD1; clone size: .; J gene: TRBJ2-1; V gene: TRBV29-1; CDR3 length: 11; CDR3 DNA: TGCAGCGTTGACCCGGGACAGCCCCAGTTCTTC; CDR3 protein: CSVDPGQPQFF
D gene: .; clone size: .; J gene: TRBJ2-1; V gene: TRBV10-2; CDR3 length: 16; CDR3 DNA: TGCGCCAGCAGTGAGTCAACGGACTATCCCTACAATGAGCAGTTCTTC; CDR3 protein: CASSESTDYPYNEQFF
D gene: TRBD1; clone size: .; J gene: TRBJ1-2; V gene: TRBV19; CDR3 length: 14; CDR3 DNA: TGTGCCAGTAGTCGGGGACAGGGTAGGGAAGGCTACACCTTC; CDR3 protein: CASSRGQGREGYTF
D gene: .; clone size: once; J gene: TRBJ2-7; V gene: TRBV11-2; CDR3 length: 12; CDR3 DNA: TGTGCCAGCAGCTCTTTCCAGTTGTCACAGTACTTC; CDR3 protein: CASSSFQLSQYF